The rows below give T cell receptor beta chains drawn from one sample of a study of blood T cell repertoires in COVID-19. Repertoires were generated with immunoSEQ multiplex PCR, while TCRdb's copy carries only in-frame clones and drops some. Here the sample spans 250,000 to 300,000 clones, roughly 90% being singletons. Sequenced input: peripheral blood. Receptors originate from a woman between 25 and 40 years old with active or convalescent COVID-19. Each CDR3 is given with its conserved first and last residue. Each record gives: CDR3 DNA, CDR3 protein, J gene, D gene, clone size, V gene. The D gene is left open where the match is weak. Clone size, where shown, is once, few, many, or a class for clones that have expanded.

cdr3_nt: TGTGCCAGCGGAAGTGGGGAGAGTGCCTATGGCTACACCTTC
cdr3_aa: CASGSGESAYGYTF
j_call: TRBJ1-2
d_call: -
clone_size: -
v_call: TRBV28

cdr3_nt: TGCGCCAGCAGCCAAGCAGTTAACTATGGCTACACCTTC
cdr3_aa: CASSQAVNYGYTF
j_call: TRBJ1-2
d_call: -
clone_size: -
v_call: TRBV4-1

cdr3_nt: TGTGCCAGCTCACTGGATGCAGGGTCAAACTATGGCTACACCTTC
cdr3_aa: CASSLDAGSNYGYTF
j_call: TRBJ1-2
d_call: -
clone_size: -
v_call: TRBV18

cdr3_nt: TGTGCCAGTAAAGACGGACAGGGCGCTGGAAACACCATATATTTT
cdr3_aa: CASKDGQGAGNTIYF
j_call: TRBJ1-3
d_call: TRBD1
clone_size: -
v_call: TRBV19

cdr3_nt: TGTGCCAGCAGGGTTAACAGGGCCGGCTACAATGAGCAGTTCTTC
cdr3_aa: CASRVNRAGYNEQFF
j_call: TRBJ2-1
d_call: -
clone_size: -
v_call: TRBV5-5

cdr3_nt: TGTGCCAGCCAAAGGGGGACGGCAAACACCGGGGAGCTGTTTTTT
cdr3_aa: CASQRGTANTGELFF
j_call: TRBJ2-2
d_call: -
clone_size: -
v_call: TRBV2

cdr3_nt: TGCAGCGGGCTGTATAAAGTTCTAGCCAAAAACATTCAGTACTTC
cdr3_aa: CSGLYKVLAKNIQYF
j_call: TRBJ2-4
d_call: -
clone_size: -
v_call: TRBV29-1

cdr3_nt: TGTGCCAGCAGTTGGGGGCAGGGGGTCCCCTACGAGCAGTACTTC
cdr3_aa: CASSWGQGVPYEQYF
j_call: TRBJ2-7
d_call: TRBD1
clone_size: -
v_call: TRBV6-5

cdr3_nt: TGTGCCTGGAGTCCGGCGGCCTCTGGAAACACCATATATTTT
cdr3_aa: CAWSPAASGNTIYF
j_call: TRBJ1-3
d_call: -
clone_size: -
v_call: TRBV30

cdr3_nt: TGTGCCAGCAGCCTGAGGGACTGGGAAGACAGTACCTACGAGCAGTACTTC
cdr3_aa: CASSLRDWEDSTYEQYF
j_call: TRBJ2-7
d_call: -
clone_size: -
v_call: TRBV11-3

cdr3_nt: TGTGCCAGTAGTATCTTACAGGGAGAGGGCCAGCCCCAGCATTTT
cdr3_aa: CASSILQGEGQPQHF
j_call: TRBJ1-5
d_call: -
clone_size: -
v_call: TRBV19

cdr3_nt: TGTGCCAGCAGTCCGGCCAGGGCGAACACCGGGGAGCTGTTTTTT
cdr3_aa: CASSPARANTGELFF
j_call: TRBJ2-2
d_call: -
clone_size: -
v_call: TRBV6-5

cdr3_nt: TGCGCCAGCAGCCTCTCGACAGGGGCCCCTACCTACGAGCAGTACTTC
cdr3_aa: CASSLSTGAPTYEQYF
j_call: TRBJ2-7
d_call: TRBD1
clone_size: -
v_call: TRBV5-1

cdr3_nt: TGTGCCAGTAGTATGCAGCGGATCGGAGGGGATACGCAGTATTTT
cdr3_aa: CASSMQRIGGDTQYF
j_call: TRBJ2-3
d_call: -
clone_size: -
v_call: TRBV19

cdr3_nt: TGTGCCAGCAGCGTAGGAGGGGGCGAGGATCAGCCCCAGCATTTT
cdr3_aa: CASSVGGGEDQPQHF
j_call: TRBJ1-5
d_call: TRBD1
clone_size: -
v_call: TRBV9

cdr3_nt: TGTGCCAGCAGCCAAGATTTATTGGGCCAAAATGAGCAGTTCTTC
cdr3_aa: CASSQDLLGQNEQFF
j_call: TRBJ2-1
d_call: -
clone_size: once
v_call: TRBV3-1/TRBV3-2

cdr3_nt: TGTGCCAGCAGCGCCGAGAGGGTCACTGAAGCTTTCTTT
cdr3_aa: CASSAERVTEAFF
j_call: TRBJ1-1
d_call: -
clone_size: -
v_call: TRBV7-9

cdr3_nt: TGTGCCAGCAGCAGGATCGGGGGGCACACCGGGGAGCTGTTTTTT
cdr3_aa: CASSRIGGHTGELFF
j_call: TRBJ2-2
d_call: -
clone_size: -
v_call: TRBV21-1

cdr3_nt: TGTGCCACCAGCAGAGATAGGGGCAGCACTACCTACAATGAGCAGTTCTTC
cdr3_aa: CATSRDRGSTTYNEQFF
j_call: TRBJ2-1
d_call: -
clone_size: -
v_call: TRBV15

cdr3_nt: TGTGCCAGCAGCTCGTGGACAGGGCCTATCTCTGGAAACACCATATATTTT
cdr3_aa: CASSSWTGPISGNTIYF
j_call: TRBJ1-3
d_call: TRBD1
clone_size: once
v_call: TRBV11-2

cdr3_nt: TGTGCCAGCAGCCAGGGCAGGGGTCCCCTTCATGGCTACACCTTC
cdr3_aa: CASSQGRGPLHGYTF
j_call: TRBJ1-2
d_call: -
clone_size: -
v_call: TRBV3-1/TRBV3-2

cdr3_nt: TGTGCCAGCAGCCAAGTTAGAGGGGGGGCAGGGGAGCAGTTCTTC
cdr3_aa: CASSQVRGGAGEQFF
j_call: TRBJ2-1
d_call: -
clone_size: -
v_call: TRBV3-1/TRBV3-2

cdr3_nt: TGTGCCAGCAGCTTGGGGGAGTATGGGAGGGAAGCTTTCTTT
cdr3_aa: CASSLGEYGREAFF
j_call: TRBJ1-1
d_call: -
clone_size: few
v_call: TRBV5-4

cdr3_nt: TGTGCCAGCAGCTTAGACATCAGGGAGAACACCGGGGAGCTGTTTTTT
cdr3_aa: CASSLDIRENTGELFF
j_call: TRBJ2-2
d_call: -
clone_size: -
v_call: TRBV9

cdr3_nt: TGTGCCAGCAGTTTGGGACAGAGGGTAGGAGCTTTCTTT
cdr3_aa: CASSLGQRVGAFF
j_call: TRBJ1-1
d_call: TRBD1
clone_size: -
v_call: TRBV12-3/TRBV12-4

cdr3_nt: TGTGCCAGCAGCCGCGCGGGAACAAATCCCGAGCAGTACTTC
cdr3_aa: CASSRAGTNPEQYF
j_call: TRBJ2-7
d_call: -
clone_size: -
v_call: TRBV3-1/TRBV3-2

cdr3_nt: TGTGCCTGGAGTGGTGTGGGTCAGGGTCTGGGCGGGGAGCTGTTTTTT
cdr3_aa: CAWSGVGQGLGGELFF
j_call: TRBJ2-2
d_call: -
clone_size: -
v_call: TRBV30

cdr3_nt: TGCGCCAGCAGCCAAGAAATAGCGGGGGCCCAGAGGACAGATACGCAGTATTTT
cdr3_aa: CASSQEIAGAQRTDTQYF
j_call: TRBJ2-3
d_call: TRBD2
clone_size: -
v_call: TRBV4-3

cdr3_nt: TGTGCCAGCAGCCAAACACCACTAGCGGGGGGGCTGGAGACCCAGTACTTC
cdr3_aa: CASSQTPLAGGLETQYF
j_call: TRBJ2-5
d_call: TRBD2
clone_size: -
v_call: TRBV7-2

cdr3_nt: TGTGCCAGCAGCGTAGGAACGCGAGGAGGCTACACCTTC
cdr3_aa: CASSVGTRGGYTF
j_call: TRBJ1-2
d_call: -
clone_size: -
v_call: TRBV9

cdr3_nt: TGCAGCGTCCTGGGAGATTTTATGAACACTGAAGCTTTCTTT
cdr3_aa: CSVLGDFMNTEAFF
j_call: TRBJ1-1
d_call: -
clone_size: -
v_call: TRBV29-1

cdr3_nt: TGTGCCAGCTCACGACTAGCGGGGACCGACAATGAGCAGTTCTTC
cdr3_aa: CASSRLAGTDNEQFF
j_call: TRBJ2-1
d_call: TRBD2
clone_size: -
v_call: TRBV18

cdr3_nt: TGTGCCAGCAGCTTAGAATTCTACACTGAAGCTTTCTTT
cdr3_aa: CASSLEFYTEAFF
j_call: TRBJ1-1
d_call: -
clone_size: -
v_call: TRBV7-2

cdr3_nt: TGTGCCAGCAGCCAACGCTCTAGCGGGCCCCTAGATTACCAAGAGACCCAGTACTTC
cdr3_aa: CASSQRSSGPLDYQETQYF
j_call: TRBJ2-5
d_call: TRBD2
clone_size: -
v_call: TRBV3-1/TRBV3-2

cdr3_nt: TGCGCCAGCAGCCAAGATACAGGGGATCCTGGCTACACCTTC
cdr3_aa: CASSQDTGDPGYTF
j_call: TRBJ1-2
d_call: TRBD1
clone_size: -
v_call: TRBV4-3

cdr3_nt: TGTGCCAGCAGCCTTCCCCCGGGTGTGGGCTACACCTTC
cdr3_aa: CASSLPPGVGYTF
j_call: TRBJ1-2
d_call: -
clone_size: -
v_call: TRBV7-9

cdr3_nt: TGTGCCAGCAGCCCCGTGGGGACAGGGAAGGGAAACACCATATATTTT
cdr3_aa: CASSPVGTGKGNTIYF
j_call: TRBJ1-3
d_call: TRBD1
clone_size: -
v_call: TRBV7-6

cdr3_nt: TGTGCCAGCGGGCGGGTGAGGTACACTGAAGCTTTCTTT
cdr3_aa: CASGRVRYTEAFF
j_call: TRBJ1-1
d_call: -
clone_size: -
v_call: TRBV27

cdr3_nt: TGTGCCAGCAGAGCGCTTCGGGGGGCCGTCTCCTACAATGAGCAGTTCTTC
cdr3_aa: CASRALRGAVSYNEQFF
j_call: TRBJ2-1
d_call: -
clone_size: -
v_call: TRBV27

cdr3_nt: TGTGCCAGCAGTTTCCCGGACAGGGGCGGTAACTATGGCTACACCTTC
cdr3_aa: CASSFPDRGGNYGYTF
j_call: TRBJ1-2
d_call: TRBD1
clone_size: -
v_call: TRBV28

cdr3_nt: TGTGCCAGCAGCCAGATGGGACAATGGGGTGAAAAACTGTTTTTT
cdr3_aa: CASSQMGQWGEKLFF
j_call: TRBJ1-4
d_call: -
clone_size: -
v_call: TRBV7-9

cdr3_nt: TGTGCCAGCAGGGGGCAAGTAGATACGCAGTATTTT
cdr3_aa: CASRGQVDTQYF
j_call: TRBJ2-3
d_call: -
clone_size: -
v_call: TRBV2

cdr3_nt: TGTGCCAGCAGCCGACTAGGGAACCAAGAGACCCAGTACTTC
cdr3_aa: CASSRLGNQETQYF
j_call: TRBJ2-5
d_call: -
clone_size: -
v_call: TRBV6-5

cdr3_nt: TGTGCCAGCAGCTTGGACCCGGGTGAAAAACTGTTTTTT
cdr3_aa: CASSLDPGEKLFF
j_call: TRBJ1-4
d_call: -
clone_size: -
v_call: TRBV5-4

cdr3_nt: TGTGCCAGCAGTTTCCGGGGAATCCGAGAGACCCAGTACTTC
cdr3_aa: CASSFRGIRETQYF
j_call: TRBJ2-5
d_call: -
clone_size: -
v_call: TRBV27

cdr3_nt: TGTGCCAGCAGTGAAAGTTCAGGGAGGAGGCAGCCCCAGCATTTT
cdr3_aa: CASSESSGRRQPQHF
j_call: TRBJ1-5
d_call: -
clone_size: -
v_call: TRBV6-1

cdr3_nt: TGTGCCACCAGTGATTTCTCGAGGAGAGATGCTGGCTACACCTTC
cdr3_aa: CATSDFSRRDAGYTF
j_call: TRBJ1-2
d_call: -
clone_size: once
v_call: TRBV24-1

cdr3_nt: TGTGCCAGCAGTGAATGGGCTGGCTACACCTTC
cdr3_aa: CASSEWAGYTF
j_call: TRBJ1-2
d_call: -
clone_size: -
v_call: TRBV6-1